This is a list of T cell receptor beta chains from one sample in a study of human T cells and chemical hapten exposure. TCRdb re-called the RACE reads with MiXCR, one entry per CDR3 protein. Of 110,000 to 150,000 distinct CDR3 sequences in the sample, around 11% are singletons; the top ten hold about 1.3%. Specimen: whole blood, collected in connection with sensitization to the hapten diphenylcyclopropenone (DPC). The receptors were gathered from a woman in her forties or fifties with alopecia areata. Some clones in this sample may be carry-over from other donors' samples. CDR3s include the opening cysteine and the closing phenylalanine or tryptophan. The order of the fields is clone size, V gene, J gene, CDR3 protein. Clone size is given for some rows only: seen once, a few or many times, or a class if the clone is expanded.

abundance: -
v_gene: TRBV7-2
j_gene: TRBJ1-2
CDR3aa: CASSPRVGANYGYTF

abundance: once
v_gene: TRBV7-3
j_gene: TRBJ2-3
CDR3aa: CASSHTITSTDTQYF

abundance: -
v_gene: TRBV6-2/TRBV6-3
j_gene: TRBJ2-7
CDR3aa: CASSYQRKAYEQYF

abundance: few
v_gene: TRBV5-1
j_gene: TRBJ2-2
CDR3aa: CASSLVPGTANTGELFF

abundance: -
v_gene: TRBV7-2
j_gene: TRBJ2-5
CDR3aa: CASSLSRAPVTQYF

abundance: many
v_gene: TRBV27
j_gene: TRBJ2-7
CDR3aa: CASSLASGTIYEQYF

abundance: -
v_gene: TRBV7-2
j_gene: TRBJ2-1
CDR3aa: CASSPRAGREQFF

abundance: -
v_gene: TRBV7-9
j_gene: TRBJ2-5
CDR3aa: CASSPGAGTGIRETQYF

abundance: many
v_gene: TRBV3-1
j_gene: TRBJ2-5
CDR3aa: CASSQSGRYETQYF

abundance: -
v_gene: TRBV5-1
j_gene: TRBJ1-3
CDR3aa: CASSPGTGLNSGNTIYF

abundance: once
v_gene: TRBV27
j_gene: TRBJ2-1
CDR3aa: CASSLMASGHNEQFF

abundance: -
v_gene: TRBV6-4
j_gene: TRBJ1-1
CDR3aa: CASRGVNTEAFF

abundance: many
v_gene: TRBV7-6
j_gene: TRBJ1-2
CDR3aa: CASSQPGQVSGYTF

abundance: -
v_gene: TRBV6-5
j_gene: TRBJ2-7
CDR3aa: CASFPTSGSYEQYF

abundance: few
v_gene: TRBV6-2/TRBV6-3
j_gene: TRBJ1-2
CDR3aa: CASSPLGRASNYGYTF

abundance: many
v_gene: TRBV7-3
j_gene: TRBJ2-5
CDR3aa: CASSLGLSETQYF

abundance: -
v_gene: TRBV12-3/TRBV12-4
j_gene: TRBJ2-1
CDR3aa: CASRTGGGEQFF

abundance: many
v_gene: TRBV5-4
j_gene: TRBJ1-6
CDR3aa: CASSLAGDSPLHF

abundance: -
v_gene: TRBV6-1
j_gene: TRBJ1-2
CDR3aa: CASSEKAGTLYGYTF

abundance: few
v_gene: TRBV19
j_gene: TRBJ2-7
CDR3aa: CASSIEVGGSHAYEQYF

abundance: few
v_gene: TRBV16
j_gene: TRBJ2-1
CDR3aa: CASSQSKGPIGPQFF

abundance: -
v_gene: TRBV10-3
j_gene: TRBJ2-5
CDR3aa: CAIGGSLETQYF

abundance: few
v_gene: TRBV21-1
j_gene: TRBJ2-5
CDR3aa: CASRTGTQYF